Listed here is a single T cell receptor (beta chain). Its specificity is unknown. The source of the sample is a study of blood T cells in healthy people across ages. Next came a second PCR, run for roughly 6 to 11 cycles, which used a sample-barcoded 5' primer along with a J-beta primer mix. A single record per CDR3 protein comes from TCRdb applying MiXCR to the 5' RACE reads. The data show about 800,000 distinct CDR3 sequences, 20% to 25% seen once. Collection of roughly 10 milliliters of peripheral blood was performed for each donor. Overall study findings and caveats: With age, beta diversity per million T cells declined roughly linearly, significantly by 30 to 40.

These data also formed part of another study, on T cells of mothers and their children. That work adds: For unrelated pairs as for related ones, thymic selection shapes TCR recombination output similarly.

The sequenced sample was blood. The receptor comes from a boy aged 5-17 years in good health.

The DNA for the CDR3 is TGTGCCAGCAGCCCAGGAGAGGAGAGCTACGAGCAGTACTTC. This sequence encodes CASSPGEESYEQYF. This chain joins TRBV7-3 and TRBJ2-7; no reliable D call. With 5 bases removed from V and 3 bases from J, the gap between germline ends came to 14 bases. The germline V gene has CDR1 SGHTA and CDR2 FQGTGA. The CDR3 has 14 amino acids.